Each of the 11 T cell receptor beta chains below was sequenced from the same sample in a study of Ad26.COV2.S vaccination and SARS-CoV-2 variants. Sequencing was performed with immunoSEQ multiplex PCR; in TCRdb, only in-frame clones are kept and a portion is missing. The data show about 470,000 clones, 90% seen once. This sample's treatment: roughly 19 received Ad26.COV2.S at low or high dose, single or two shots; about 5 received placebo; per-sample allocation not given. The study sampled participants on day 63 after the first vaccine or placebo injection. The sample here was peripheral blood, taken in a trial of Ad26.COV2.S vaccine versus placebo. All receptors come from a person aged 18-60 years who received the Ad26.COV2.S COVID-19 vaccine or a placebo.

The chain couples TRBV7-2 to TRBJ2-7; 10 bases line up with TRBD2. Germline assignment: CDR1 SGHTA and CDR2 FQGNSA. The CDR3 covers 16 residues. J gave up 1 base and V 2 bases, and 5 bases lay outside the gene matches. The CDR3 is CASSLPLAGGSYEQYF. As DNA, the CDR3 is TGTGCCAGCAGCTTACCCTTAGCGGGAGGATCCTACGAGCAGTACTTC. The full variable domain, in which reference TRBV7-2 and TRBJ2-7 provide the parts outside the CDR3, is GAGVSQSPSNKVTEKGKDVELRCDPISGHTALYWYRQSLGQGLEFLIYFQGNSAPDKSGLPSDRFSAERTGGSVSTLTIQRTQQEDSAVYLCASSLPLAGGSYEQYFGPGTRLTVT.

As to this clone: Other DNA sequences in this sample translate to the same CDR3. The V and J genes are TRBV5-1 and TRBJ1-3; weak D call: TRBD1 (6 bases). The germline V and J ends were trimmed by 4 bases and 4 bases, with 12 bases remaining between them. CDR3 length equals 14 residues. Looked up from germline, CDR1 is SGHRS and CDR2 is YFSETQ. CDR3 sequence (DNA): TGCGCCAGCAGCCCGGGGACACTCGGAAACACCATATATTTT. Encoded protein: CASSPGTLGNTIYF.

The rearrangement joins TRBV7-2 to TRBJ2-7; D gene ambiguous. The ends were cut back, 3 bases at V and 4 bases at J, with 16 bases in the middle. The CDR3 is made up of 15 amino acids. Germline CDR1 is SGHTA and CDR2 is FQGNSA. CDR3 in amino acids: CASSFSGGKGYEQYF. The CDR3 DNA sequence: TGTGCCAGCAGCTTTTCTGGTGGGAAAGGGTACGAGCAGTACTTC.

The V call is TRBV25-1, the J call TRBJ2-7; D unclear. Germline V gives CDR1 MGHDK, CDR2 SYGVNS. The CDR3 loop spans 12 amino acids. Trimming cost V 3 bases and J 0 bases, with 3 bases left between them. The CDR3 reads CASSDPSYEQYF. In nucleotides, the CDR3 is TGTGCCAGCAGTGACCCCTCCTACGAGCAGTACTTC.

The V call is TRBV5-4, the J call TRBJ1-6; D gene unclear. CDR1 is SGHNT, CDR2 YYREEE, per germline (reference sequence). Trimming shortened V by 4 bases and J by 10 bases, and 15 bases separated the two germline ends. This CDR3 contains 14 residues. The CDR3 DNA reads as TGTGCCAGCAGCGAGTTCGAATCGTACTCACCCCTCCACTTT. This sequence encodes CASSEFESYSPLHF.

J is TRBJ2-1 and V is TRBV29-1; D possibly corresponds to TRBD1 (6 bases). In germline, CDR1 is SQVTM, CDR2 ANQGSEA. The ends were cut back, 4 bases at V and 0 bases at J, with 13 bases in the middle. The length of the CDR3 is 15 residues. The CDR3 sequence is CSVAGTPASYNEQFF. The DNA for the CDR3 is TGCAGCGTTGCCGGGACACCGGCCTCCTACAATGAGCAGTTCTTC.

This CDR3 is CASSPGQGRVGFTQYF. The DNA of the CDR3 is TGTGCCAGCAGCCCGGGACAGGGGAGGGTAGGGTTTACGCAGTATTTT. The gene calls are TRBV6-6 and TRBJ2-3, with 10 bases lining up with TRBD1. The junction had 14 bases not matched to a gene; V was cut back by 6 bases and J by 8 bases. Germline CDR1 and CDR2: MNHNY and SVGAGI (reference sequence). The CDR3 spans 16 residues.

This chain connects TRBV6-2 or TRBV6-3 to TRBJ2-7; D not certain. The length of the CDR3 is 17 residues. Germline-derived CDR1 and CDR2 are MNHEY and SVGEGT. Trimming took off 0 bases at V and 3 bases at J, with 18 bases between the two ends. The CDR3 loop is CASSYSLERNHYYEQYF. CDR3 bases: TGTGCCAGCAGTTACTCTCTTGAGCGCAACCACTACTACGAGCAGTACTTC.

The chain is built from TRBV27 and TRBJ1-1, with D hard to call. Trimming left V 6 bases short and J 0 bases short, with 20 bases between. The CDR3 is 17 amino acids. The V gene's germline CDR1 is MNHEY and CDR2 SMNVEV (reference sequence). Here the CDR3 reads CASSPILPESMNTEAFF. DNA of the CDR3: TGTGCCAGCAGCCCAATCCTCCCCGAGTCCATGAACACTGAAGCTTTCTTT.

The chain recombines TRBV3-1 (or the pseudogene TRBV3-2) with TRBJ2-1, with 9 bases matching TRBD2. This CDR3 comprises 16 residues. Unmatched junction bases numbered 8, after V lost 4 bases and J lost 4 bases. The germline V gene encodes CDR1 LGHDT and CDR2 YNNKEL (reference sequence). The CDR3 here is CASSPRTSVKYNEQFF. The DNA for the CDR3 is TGTGCCAGCAGCCCAAGGACTAGCGTTAAATACAATGAGCAGTTCTTC.

Only one count was recorded for this clone. The chain couples TRBV7-8 to TRBJ1-2; D is perhaps TRBD1 (6 bases). The CDR3 runs 16 residues. Trimming took off 5 bases at V and 5 bases at J, with 21 bases between the two ends. Germline V gives CDR1 SGHVS, CDR2 FQNEAQ. This chain's CDR3 is CASSPTKGERRYGYTF. For the CDR3, the DNA is TGTGCCAGCAGCCCTACGAAGGGGGAGAGGCGATATGGCTACACCTTC.